Listed below are T cell receptor beta chains from one sample, sequenced in a study of CXCR3-negative and CXCR3-positive naive CD8 T cells. From its re-call of the 5' RACE reads, TCRdb lists each CDR3 protein once, without DNA. The sample data list tens of thousands of distinct CDR3 sequences. The source material was naive CXCR3- CD8+ T cells from blood. Receptors originate from a human donor in good health. Some clones in this sample may be carry-over from other donors' samples. The CDR3 runs from the conserved cysteine through the conserved F or W. Clone size is shown for a subset of rows, as once, few, many or a class of expanded clone.

abundance	j_gene	v_gene	len	CDR3aa
-	TRBJ2-1	TRBV28	16	CASIKGRGSSYNEQFF
-	TRBJ2-6	TRBV10-3	14	CAISRSSGANVLTF
-	TRBJ2-3	TRBV29-1	14	CSVRGQGGTDTQYF
-	TRBJ2-7	TRBV6-1	13	CASRETGAYEQYF
-	TRBJ2-5	TRBV28	12	CASMKGRETQYF
-	TRBJ1-1	TRBV27	14	CASSLGGPVTEAFF
-	TRBJ1-2	TRBV28	13	CASSLRGGDGYTF
-	TRBJ2-7	TRBV29-1	12	CSVAAAHYEQYF
-	TRBJ2-7	TRBV7-2	15	CASSSDRDVLYEQYF
-	TRBJ1-5	TRBV28	15	CASSHRPYSNQPQHF
-	TRBJ2-3	TRBV7-3	18	CASSLKGGSGGWTDTQYF
-	TRBJ2-3	TRBV28	13	CATESPRPDTQYF
-	TRBJ2-1	TRBV12-3/TRBV12-4	13	CASSFKGGNEQFF
-	TRBJ2-7	TRBV12-3/TRBV12-4	13	CASSLAGSYEQYF
-	TRBJ2-1	TRBV2	15	CASSEATGSYNEQFF
-	TRBJ2-1	TRBV21-1	16	CASIKADGLHKGEQFF
-	TRBJ2-1	TRBV20-1	15	CSVRGQGQEYNEQFF
-	TRBJ1-3	TRBV10-3	16	CAISGLFAEVGNTIYF
-	TRBJ1-6	TRBV18	19	CASSPDRGRLSSYNSPLHF
-	TRBJ2-2	TRBV7-3	16	CASSLVGSEYTGELFF
-	TRBJ2-1	TRBV9	16	CASRPPGLAGSDEQFF
-	TRBJ2-1	TRBV7-9	16	CASSSAPGQGVNEQFF
-	TRBJ2-7	TRBV7-9	14	CASKRDSEAYEQYF
-	TRBJ1-1	TRBV27	11	CASTGGRTSFF
-	TRBJ2-2	TRBV29-1	11	CSGTYTGELFF
-	TRBJ2-1	TRBV29-1	12	CSFDRRTNEQFF
-	TRBJ2-2	TRBV5-1	16	CASSLNGGLNTGELFF
-	TRBJ2-2	TRBV12-3/TRBV12-4	15	CASSLPDREPGELFF
-	TRBJ1-3	TRBV10-3	15	CAIRDRAKPGNTIYF
-	TRBJ2-7	TRBV12-3/TRBV12-4	16	CASSLGAGGSRYEQYF
-	TRBJ2-7	TRBV24-1	14	CATSVRTRPYEQYF
-	TRBJ1-6	TRBV29-1	13	CSVETGNNSPLHF
-	TRBJ1-2	TRBV20-1	14	CSARPEGYEDGYTF
-	TRBJ2-7	TRBV28	13	CASSFGASYEQYF
-	TRBJ2-1	TRBV23-1	16	CASSQSPSGSFDEQFF
-	TRBJ1-1	TRBV4-1	15	CASSQDEGRGTEAFF
-	TRBJ1-1	TRBV29-1	13	CSVERVKDTEAFF
-	TRBJ2-4	TRBV27	15	CASSETGTGMNIQYF
-	TRBJ2-3	TRBV29-1	12	CSVDGFRDTQYF
-	TRBJ2-1	TRBV5-1	15	CASSSGTGGRNEQFF
-	TRBJ2-2	TRBV7-9	13	CASSILNTGELFF
-	TRBJ2-3	TRBV29-1	14	CSGVAGGSTDTQYF
-	TRBJ2-7	TRBV6-2/TRBV6-3	15	CASSSNRGGSYEQYF
-	TRBJ1-1	TRBV9	13	CASSVGVQAIAFF
-	TRBJ1-5	TRBV25-1	12	CASSSGDQPQHF
-	TRBJ2-2	TRBV7-8	13	CASSLETRGELFF
-	TRBJ2-3	TRBV4-1	18	CASSQDGVPGQGTDTQYF
-	TRBJ2-1	TRBV23-1	18	CASSQLVRRDRGDNEQFF
-	TRBJ2-1	TRBV9	14	CASSVMSPNNEQFF
-	TRBJ2-7	TRBV9	14	CASSGRTGVYEQYF
-	TRBJ2-3	TRBV15	14	CATRDAGGLDTQYF
-	TRBJ2-1	TRBV5-1	17	CASSPILGTNPPNEQFF
-	TRBJ2-1	TRBV15	15	CATSRDREANNEQFF
-	TRBJ2-1	TRBV5-1	13	CASSSLWGNEQFF
-	TRBJ2-7	TRBV5-4	13	CASTGTETYEQYF
medium-sized	TRBJ2-7	TRBV4-3	15	CASSSGTGSSYEQYF
-	TRBJ2-1	TRBV14	14	CASSQGGYYNEQFF